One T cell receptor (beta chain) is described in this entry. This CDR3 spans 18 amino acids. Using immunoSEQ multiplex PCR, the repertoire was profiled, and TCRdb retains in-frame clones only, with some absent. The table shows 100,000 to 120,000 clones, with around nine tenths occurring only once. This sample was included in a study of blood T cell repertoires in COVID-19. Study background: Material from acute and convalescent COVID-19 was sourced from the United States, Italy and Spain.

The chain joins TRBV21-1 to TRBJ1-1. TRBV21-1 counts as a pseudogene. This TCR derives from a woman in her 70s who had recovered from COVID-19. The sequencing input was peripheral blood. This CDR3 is CASSEIPGGGGRHTEAFF. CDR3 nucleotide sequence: TGTGCCAGCAGCGAAATCCCGGGGGGCGGCGGGAGGCACACTGAAGCTTTCTTT.